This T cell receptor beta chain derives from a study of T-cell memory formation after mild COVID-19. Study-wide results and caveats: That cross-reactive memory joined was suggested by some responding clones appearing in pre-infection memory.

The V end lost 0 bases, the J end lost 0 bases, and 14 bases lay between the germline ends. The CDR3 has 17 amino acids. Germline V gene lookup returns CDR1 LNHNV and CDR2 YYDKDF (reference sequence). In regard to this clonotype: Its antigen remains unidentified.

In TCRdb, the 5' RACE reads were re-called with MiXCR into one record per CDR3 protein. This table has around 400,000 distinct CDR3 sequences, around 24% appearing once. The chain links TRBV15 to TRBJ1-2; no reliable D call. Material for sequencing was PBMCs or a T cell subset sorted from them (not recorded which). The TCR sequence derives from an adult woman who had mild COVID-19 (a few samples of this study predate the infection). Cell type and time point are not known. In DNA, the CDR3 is TGTGCCACCAGCAGAGATAACCCGAAGGGCGCTAACTATGGCTACACCTTC. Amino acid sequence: CATSRDNPKGANYGYTF.